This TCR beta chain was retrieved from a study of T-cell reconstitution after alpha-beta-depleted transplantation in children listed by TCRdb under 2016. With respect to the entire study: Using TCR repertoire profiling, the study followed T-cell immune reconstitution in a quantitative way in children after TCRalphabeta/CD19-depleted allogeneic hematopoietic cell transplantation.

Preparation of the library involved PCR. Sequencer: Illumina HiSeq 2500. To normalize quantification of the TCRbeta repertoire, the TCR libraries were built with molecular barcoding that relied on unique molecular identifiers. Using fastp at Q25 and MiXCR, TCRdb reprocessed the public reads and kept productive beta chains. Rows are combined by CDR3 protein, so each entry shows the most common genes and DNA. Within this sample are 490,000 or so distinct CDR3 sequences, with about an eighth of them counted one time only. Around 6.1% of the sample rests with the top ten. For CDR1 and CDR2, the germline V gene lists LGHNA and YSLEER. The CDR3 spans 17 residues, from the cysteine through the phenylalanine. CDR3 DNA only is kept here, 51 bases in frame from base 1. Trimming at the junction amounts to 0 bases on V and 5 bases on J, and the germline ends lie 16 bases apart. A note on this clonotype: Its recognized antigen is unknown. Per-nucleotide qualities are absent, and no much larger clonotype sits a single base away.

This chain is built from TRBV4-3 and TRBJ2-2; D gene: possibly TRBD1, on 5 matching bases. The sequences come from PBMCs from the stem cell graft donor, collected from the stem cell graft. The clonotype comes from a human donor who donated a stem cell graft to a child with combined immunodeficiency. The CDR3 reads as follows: CASSQEILGRGTGELFF. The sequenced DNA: TGCGCCAGCAGCCAAGAGATTCTGGGGCGTGGGACCGGGGAGCTGTTTTTT.